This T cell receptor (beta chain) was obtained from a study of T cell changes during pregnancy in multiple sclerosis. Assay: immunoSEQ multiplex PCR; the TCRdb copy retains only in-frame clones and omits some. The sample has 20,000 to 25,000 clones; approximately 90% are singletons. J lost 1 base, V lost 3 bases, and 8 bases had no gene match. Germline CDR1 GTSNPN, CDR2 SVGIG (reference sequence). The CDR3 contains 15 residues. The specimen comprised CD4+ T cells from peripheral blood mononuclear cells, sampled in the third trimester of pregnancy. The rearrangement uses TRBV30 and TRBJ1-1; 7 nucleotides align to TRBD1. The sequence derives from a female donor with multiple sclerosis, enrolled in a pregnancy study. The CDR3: CAWRVRDSRNTEAFF. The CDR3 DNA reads TGTGCCTGGAGAGTCCGGGACAGCCGGAACACTGAAGCTTTCTTT.